This entry is about one TCR beta chain. Germline V gene data show CDR1 as SGHTA and CDR2 as FQGNSA. CDR3 size: 14 residues. Trimming left V 2 bases short and J 4 bases short, with 11 bases between. The data belong to a study of blood T cells in healthy people across ages. PCR was performed a second time for about 7 to 11 cycles using a sample-barcoded 5' primer and a J-beta primer mix. TCRdb analysed the 5' RACE reads with MiXCR anew, one entry per CDR3 protein. The sample includes approximately 2,000,000 distinct CDR3 sequences, more than 35% of them seen just once. This clonotype was obtained from a human donor in good health. Material: blood. The chain is built from TRBV7-2 and TRBJ1-2; D is undetermined. The CDR3 loop reads CASSLSLGLYGYTF. The DNA for the CDR3 is TGTGCCAGCAGCTTATCATTGGGTCTCTATGGCTACACCTTC. Full variable domain (remainder filled in from reference TRBV7-2 and TRBJ1-2): GAGVSQSPSNKVTEKGKDVELRCDPISGHTALYWYRQSLGQGLEFLIYFQGNSAPDKSGLPSDRFSAERTGGSVSTLTIQRTQQEDSAVYLCASSLSLGLYGYTFGSGTRLTVV.